The present TCR beta chain was sequenced within a study of early T cells in non-severe SARS-CoV-2 infection. Overall study context: Sequencing targeted bulk RNA from unsorted whole blood, leaving chains unpaired. The study's findings and limits: In VDJdb matching, anti-spike CD8 responses were favored while private and CD4 specificities went missing.

The TCR library protocol attached unique molecular identifiers to the individual cDNA molecules. TCRdb re-called the 5' RACE reads with MiXCR, one entry per CDR3 protein. The sample consists of 42,000 or so distinct CDR3 sequences, roughly 11% of them appearing once. As concerns this clonotype: Its target is not known. One junction end does not reproduce the germline sequence, and a read error may be involved.

The receptor was isolated from an adult who was a healthcare worker with PCR-confirmed SARS-CoV-2 infection or an uninfected control (not recorded which). The sequenced material came from whole blood.

The CDR3 DNA is TGCAGCGTTGTTAGCGGGGGATCGATTATCTTC. Translated: CSVVSGGSIIF. This chain connects TRBV29-1 to TRBJ2-1, with 9 bases matching TRBD2. Germline CDR1 SQVTM, CDR2 ANQGSEA. The CDR3 extends over 11 amino acids.